These 5 T cell receptor beta chains share one sample of origin, sequenced in a study of identifying expanded T cells in peripheral blood. Clones were sequenced by immunoSEQ multiplex PCR, and TCRdb holds only the in-frame ones, with some missing. The sample lists over 100,000 clones; approximately 90% were seen once. The material sequenced was blood. All receptors come from a person aged 18 to 70 in good health.

The V call is TRBV19, the J call TRBJ2-7; D perhaps matches TRBD2 (6 bases). Trimming left V 5 bases short and J 6 bases short, with 17 bases between. The length of the CDR3 is 14 residues. From germline, CDR1 is LNHDA and CDR2 SQIVND (reference sequence). The DNA for the CDR3 is TGTGCCAGTAGTTCACGCGGGGCAGAGGGCGAGCAGTACTTC. This codes for CASSSRGAEGEQYF.

The V and J genes are TRBV7-6 and TRBJ1-4, with TRBD1 identical over 8 bases. CDR1 is SGHVS, CDR2 FNYEAQ, per germline. J lost 11 bases, V lost 4 bases, and 12 bases had no gene match. The length of the CDR3 is 15 residues. CDR3 loop: CASSYQQGGHGKLFF. CDR3 in DNA: TGTGCCAGCAGCTATCAACAGGGGGGGCACGGGAAACTGTTTTTT.

V is TRBV18 and J is TRBJ2-1; 7 bases line up with TRBD2. The CDR3 is 15 amino acids. V lost 4 bases and J lost 9; bases outside the gene matches: 12. Germline V gene lookup returns CDR1 KGHSH and CDR2 LQKENI. The CDR3 loop reads CASSRLAEITVEQFF. The CDR3 region has the DNA TGTGCCAGCTCACGGCTAGCGGAGATTACAGTTGAGCAGTTCTTC.

This clone was counted once. V usage is TRBV9 and J usage is TRBJ1-4, with TRBD1 matching 11 bases. The germline CDR1 and CDR2 sequences are SGDLS and YYNGEE. This CDR3 is 16 amino acids long. The junction had 9 bases not matched to a gene; V was cut back by 3 bases and J by 8 bases. CDR3 nucleotide sequence: TGTGCCAGCAGCGGACCGCCGGGACAGGGGGGGGAAAAACTGTTTTTT. Translated, it gives CASSGPPGQGGEKLFF.

This chain joins TRBV10-3 and TRBJ1-5, with 10 bases fitting TRBD1. CDR3 length: 17 residues. CDR1 ENHRY and CDR2 SYGVKD come from the germline V gene. V lost 11 bases, J lost 4 bases, and 17 bases stayed unmatched. The CDR3 here is CAVGGQGLNPGNQPQHF. The CDR3 DNA is TGTGCCGTTGGGGGACAGGGGCTAAATCCGGGAAATCAGCCCCAGCATTTT.